The T cell receptor (beta chain) described here comes from a study of early T cells in non-severe SARS-CoV-2 infection. CDR3 size: 15 residues. The V and J ends lost 5 bases and 0 bases respectively, with 13 bases between them. Germline V CDR1 and CDR2: SGHAT, FQNNGV. TCRdb recomputed calls from the 5' RACE reads with MiXCR, one row per CDR3 protein. The sample holds about 76,000 distinct CDR3 sequences, around 10% seen once. The sequence came from an adult who was a healthcare worker with PCR-confirmed SARS-CoV-2 infection or an uninfected control (not recorded which). The sample comprised whole blood. The genes are TRBV11-2 and TRBJ1-1; the D is unclear. The CDR3 reads CASSPPGGLNTEAFF. DNA of the CDR3: TGTGCCAGCAGCCCCCCCGGCGGACTGAACACTGAAGCTTTCTTT. Variable domain in full (rest from reference TRBV11-2 and TRBJ1-1): EAGVAQSPRYKIIEKRQSVAFWCNPISGHATLYWYQQILGQGPKLLIQFQNNGVVDDSQLPKDRFSAERLKGVDSTLKIQPAKLEDSAVYLCASSPPGGLNTEAFFGQGTRLTVV.